This TCR beta chain was sequenced for a study of blood T cell repertoires in COVID-19. In the study's own analysis: It was from reference gene primer amplification that nucleated cell counts were estimated. Clones were sequenced by immunoSEQ multiplex PCR, and TCRdb holds only the in-frame ones, with some missing. V and J calls and clone size are copied from that table; D and trimming were computed from the DNA. There are approximately 310,000 clones in the sample; 87% occur only once, and 1% lies in the top ten. After removal of 6 bases from V and 6 bases from J, the junction contained 7 bases not matched to a gene. CDR3 length equals 14 residues. Per the germline V gene, CDR1 is MNHEY and CDR2 is SVGAGI.

This chain joins TRBV6-5 and TRBJ2-5; 10 bases line up with TRBD2. The sample was peripheral blood. The clonotype comes from a man aged 45-60 years with active or convalescent COVID-19. The CDR3: CASRARLAGQTQYF. In DNA, the CDR3 is TGTGCCAGCAGGGCCCGACTAGCGGGCCAGACCCAGTACTTC.